This T cell receptor (beta chain) was identified in a study of vaccination and CD4 T cells after COVID-19. Study details: Sampling that followed vaccination took place a median approximately 72 days after dose two, within a range of 14 to 241.

Treatment described: approximately nine-day PBMC culture with coronavirus spike peptide pools or control peptides (ViraFEST assay). Expansion of antigen-specific T cells with peptide pools by ViraFEST preceded sequencing of TCRs. Researchers grew the cells for about 11 days and then pulled out CD4+ T cells by negative selection. Of note for this clonotype: Its specificity is unknown.

This CDR3 is 16 amino acids long. The V and J ends lost 1 base and 8 bases, in that order; junction bases with no gene match: 14. Germline values: CDR1 DFQATT, CDR2 SNEGSKA (reference sequence). The Oncomine TCR Beta short-read assay was applied to DNA of cultured CD4+ T cells. TCRdb recomputed calls from the PCR reads with MiXCR, one row per CDR3 protein. Of about 17,000 distinct CDR3 sequences in the sample, almost 40% were seen once. Findings of the study overall: In convalescent patients, 304 of 307 vaccine-specific clones were spike mono-reactive.

The sequence was obtained from a human donor who had recovered from COVID-19. The V and J genes are TRBV20-1 and TRBJ2-1; 7 nucleotides agree with TRBD2. Source material: CD4+ T cells from blood, cultured in vitro. The CDR3: CSARARRGGSLDEQFF. CDR3 DNA sequence: TGCAGTGCTAGAGCTCGAAGAGGCGGGAGCCTGGATGAGCAGTTCTTC.